Listed here are 26 T cell receptor beta chains from one sample, sequenced in a study of blood T cell repertoires in COVID-19. Libraries were prepared by immunoSEQ multiplex PCR; TCRdb keeps only in-frame clonotypes and omits some of them. In the table there are some 200,000 clones, approximately 90% of which are singletons. The sample was peripheral blood. The receptors shown here come from a man aged 50-60 years with COVID-19, enrolled during active disease.

The rearrangement joins TRBV7-9 to TRBJ1-6; D is perhaps TRBD1 (5 bases). The CDR3 is 14 amino acids. The germline V gene encodes CDR1 SEHNR and CDR2 FQNEAQ (reference sequence). Trimming took 1 base from V and 10 from J, leaving 11 bases between them. The CDR3 coding sequence is TGTGCCAGCAGCTTAGAACAGGCGGGGTCACCCCTCCACTTT. Translation: CASSLEQAGSPLHF.

The chain joins TRBV5-6 to TRBJ2-3; 7 bases fit TRBD2. CDR1 and CDR2 from the germline V gene are SGHDT and YYEEEE. The CDR3 is made up of 16 amino acids. V shed 4 bases, J shed 6 bases, and the junction held 14 bases outside the gene matches. This CDR3 reads CASSLGGTGLADTQYF. Written as DNA, the CDR3 is TGTGCCAGCAGCCTCGGGGGGACGGGGCTCGCGGATACGCAGTATTTT.

V usage is TRBV2 and J usage is TRBJ2-1; 11 bases agree with TRBD2. CDR3 length: 16 residues. The germline gives CDR1 SNHLY, CDR2 FYNNEI. V trimming: 6 bases; J trimming: 2 bases; junction bases outside the gene matches: 6. The DNA for the CDR3 is TGTGCCAGCAGCCGGGCTAGCGGGGGGACCTACAATGAGCAGTTCTTC. Amino acid sequence: CASSRASGGTYNEQFF.

This sequence joins TRBV25-1 and TRBJ2-5; no firm D call. This CDR3 is built from 10 residues. Germline V gene data show CDR1 as MGHDK and CDR2 as SYGVNS. The V and J ends lost 10 bases and 3 bases respectively, with 6 bases between them. Written as DNA, the CDR3 is TGTGCCACCCACAAAGAGACCCAGTACTTC. Amino acid sequence: CATHKETQYF.

J is TRBJ2-5 and V is TRBV5-6; D call uncertain. Germline values: CDR1 SGHDT, CDR2 YYEEEE. The CDR3 spans 13 residues. The V end lost 4 bases, the J end lost 2 bases, and 9 bases lay between the germline ends. CDR3 protein: CASSPFGQETQYF. The CDR3 nucleotides are TGTGCCAGCAGCCCTTTCGGTCAAGAGACCCAGTACTTC.

The chain employs TRBV27 and TRBJ2-7; 7 nucleotides agree with TRBD1. The J segment lost 2 bases and the V segment lost 0 bases, leaving 4 bases of the junction unmatched. The CDR3 is made up of 15 amino acids. Per the germline V gene, CDR1 is MNHEY and CDR2 is SMNVEV (reference sequence). CDR3: CASSLSPDRAYEQYF. As DNA, the CDR3 is TGTGCCAGCAGTTTATCCCCAGACAGGGCCTACGAGCAGTACTTC.

The chain couples TRBV28 to TRBJ2-6; a weak D match, TRBD1 (6 bases). V was clipped by 7 bases and J by 0 bases, with 16 bases between them. CDR1 MDHEN and CDR2 SYDVKM come from the germline V gene. The CDR3 covers 17 residues. In DNA, the CDR3 is TGTGCCAGCACCGAAGGGACACTACGCTCTGGGGCCAACGTCCTGACTTTC. Translating it yields CASTEGTLRSGANVLTF.

The rearrangement links TRBV19 to TRBJ2-3; TRBD1 agrees at 7 bases. V trimming: 3 bases; J trimming: 4 bases; junction bases outside the gene matches: 7. Germline V CDR1 and CDR2: LNHDA, SQIVND (reference sequence). This CDR3 has 15 amino acids. CDR3 bases: TGTGCCAGTAGTATTCTCGACAGGGTCCCAGATACGCAGTATTTT. This gives the protein CASSILDRVPDTQYF.

V usage is TRBV19 and J usage is TRBJ1-1; D unclear. Germline V gives CDR1 LNHDA, CDR2 SQIVND (reference sequence). The V and J ends lost 4 bases and 4 bases respectively, with 10 bases between them. CDR3 size: 13 residues. The CDR3 sequence is CASSTGSITEAFF. The CDR3 nucleotides read TGTGCCAGTAGTACGGGGTCTATCACTGAAGCTTTCTTT.

The chain carries TRBV11-3 and TRBJ2-3; D is perhaps TRBD1 (6 bases). Trimming took off 1 base at V and 2 bases at J, with 16 bases between the two ends. The germline V gene encodes CDR1 SGHNT and CDR2 YENEEA. The CDR3 runs 17 residues. The CDR3 protein is CASSLGRGNRFTDTQYF. As DNA, the CDR3 is TGTGCCAGCAGCTTAGGTAGGGGGAATAGGTTCACAGATACGCAGTATTTT.

The chain recombines TRBV27 with TRBJ1-5; TRBD1 is a possible D gene (5 bases). CDR1 is MNHEY and CDR2 is SMNVEV in the germline V gene (reference sequence). This CDR3 is built from 15 residues. Trimming took 6 bases from V and 4 from J, leaving 16 bases between them. CDR3 coding DNA: TGTGCCAGCAGGTTGCAGGGAATAGGAAATCAGCCCCAGCATTTT. Its protein is CASRLQGIGNQPQHF.

The CDR3 is CASSSAPGTTTGELFF. The CDR3 coding sequence is TGTGCCAGCAGCTCTGCCCCCGGGACTACCACCGGGGAGCTGTTTTTT. This chain uses TRBV7-2 with TRBJ2-2; 7 bases map to TRBD2. Germline CDR1 reads SGHTA; CDR2 reads FQGNSA. CDR3 length equals 16 residues. V gave up 4 bases and J gave up 4 bases; unmatched junction bases: 9.

This sequence joins TRBV18 and TRBJ1-1; D not resolved. V shed 3 bases and J shed 3 bases, with 8 bases lying between them. CDR1 and CDR2 from the germline V gene are KGHSH and LQKENI. The CDR3 extends over 13 amino acids. The CDR3 loop is CASSPLEHTEAFF. CDR3 bases: TGTGCCAGCTCACCGCTAGAGCACACTGAAGCTTTCTTT.

The J gene is TRBJ1-2, the V gene TRBV28; TRBD1 is a possible D gene (6 bases). V shed 7 bases and J shed 3 bases, with 15 bases lying between them. The germline CDR1 and CDR2 sequences are MDHEN and SYDVKM. The CDR3 totals 14 residues. The CDR3 DNA sequence: TGTGCCAGCAATACCGGGGGGCGCGACTATGGCTACACCTTC. Residues: CASNTGGRDYGYTF.

The rearrangement uses TRBV18 and TRBJ2-3, with a tentative D call TRBD2 (5 bases). Germline values: CDR1 KGHSH, CDR2 LQKENI. CDR3 length: 14 residues. V shed 1 base and J shed 3 bases, with 8 bases lying between them. The CDR3 DNA reads TGTGCCAGCTCACCACTTGGGGAGACAGATACGCAGTATTTT. It yields the protein CASSPLGETDTQYF.

The chain couples TRBV2 to TRBJ1-2; D unresolved. The CDR3 spans 16 residues. The germline V gene has CDR1 SNHLY and CDR2 FYNNEI. V lost 3 bases, J lost 8 bases, and 22 bases lay in between. The CDR3 DNA is TGTGCCAGCAGTGAGTTGGGTGGAGCCCCTACTATCGGCTACACCTTC. Its translation: CASSELGGAPTIGYTF.

The rearrangement uses TRBV6-5 and TRBJ1-6; no reliable D call. The germline V gene has CDR1 MNHEY and CDR2 SVGAGI. V was trimmed by 2 bases and J by 8 bases, leaving 7 bases between them. The CDR3 length is 13 residues. CDR3 sequence: CASSYTGDSPLHF. The CDR3 DNA sequence: TGTGCCAGCAGTTACACGGGTGATTCACCCCTCCACTTT.

This clone has just one count. V is TRBV29-1 and J is TRBJ2-1; 14 bases line up with TRBD2. The CDR3 consists of 17 residues. Germline-derived CDR1 and CDR2 are SQVTM and ANQGSEA. With V trimmed by 1 base and J by 8 bases, 10 bases remained unmatched. The CDR3 DNA sequence: TGCAGCGTTGAAGGGACTAGCGGGAGGTTCTTATTCGATGAGCAGTTCTTC. This gives the protein CSVEGTSGRFLFDEQFF.

V gene TRBV15 combines with J gene TRBJ2-1, with 14 bases aligning to TRBD2. The V gene's germline CDR1 is LNHNV and CDR2 YYDKDF (reference sequence). J gave up 7 bases and V 2 bases, and 7 bases lay outside the gene matches. There are 17 residues in the CDR3. The DNA of the CDR3 is TGTGCCACCAGCAGAATTGGGACTAGCGGGAGTAGAAATGAGCAGTTCTTC. Translating gives CATSRIGTSGSRNEQFF.

The chain combines TRBV5-1 with TRBJ2-5; perhaps TRBD1 as D (6 bases). The CDR3 sequence is 17 residues long. V was trimmed by 3 bases and J by 5 bases, leaving 23 bases between them. In germline, CDR1 is SGHRS, CDR2 YFSETQ. The CDR3 protein is CASSSAQTSGTWETQYF. CDR3 nucleotides: TGCGCCAGCAGCTCCGCACAAACCTCCGGGACATGGGAGACCCAGTACTTC.

The chain recombines TRBV19 with TRBJ2-4; D perhaps matches TRBD1 (6 bases). The germline V gene has CDR1 LNHDA and CDR2 SQIVND (reference sequence). V was clipped by 6 bases and J by 2 bases, with 11 bases between them. The CDR3 is 14 residues long. CDR3 residues: CASRQTGSKNIQYF. CDR3 in DNA: TGTGCCAGTAGACAAACAGGGTCCAAAAACATTCAGTACTTC.

The chain employs TRBV10-3 and TRBJ1-5; no firm D call. Trimming left V 5 bases short and J 2 bases short, with 7 bases between. CDR3 size: 13 residues. CDR1 and CDR2 from the germline V gene are ENHRY and SYGVKD. CDR3 region: CAISPSGNQPQHF. CDR3 bases: TGTGCCATCAGTCCTTCGGGCAATCAGCCCCAGCATTTT.

The chain employs TRBV6-5 and TRBJ1-6, with 8 bases aligning to TRBD1. Germline values: CDR1 MNHEY, CDR2 SVGAGI. The trim removed 6 bases at V and 6 bases at J, leaving 4 bases unmatched. The CDR3 is 14 residues long. CDR3 region: CASRGTGANSPLHF. Written as DNA, the CDR3 is TGTGCCAGCAGAGGGACAGGCGCTAATTCACCCCTCCACTTT.

This chain uses TRBV11-2 with TRBJ2-7, with D possibly matching TRBD2 (6 bases). Germline loops: CDR1 SGHAT, CDR2 FQNNGV. V gave up 0 bases and J gave up 8 bases, with 20 bases separating them. The CDR3 has 16 amino acids. The CDR3 protein is CASSLDSLEEGKKQYF. CDR3 DNA sequence: TGTGCCAGCAGCTTAGATAGTCTTGAGGAGGGTAAAAAGCAGTACTTC.

J is TRBJ2-3 and V is TRBV5-1; TRBD2 matches at 9 bases. Germline CDR1 reads SGHRS; CDR2 reads YFSETQ. The V and J ends lost 0 bases and 5 bases, in that order; junction bases with no gene match: 7. The CDR3 is made up of 16 amino acids. Written as DNA, the CDR3 is TGCGCCAGCAGCTTGGGTAGCGGGAGAATGGGAGATACGCAGTATTTT. It translates to CASSLGSGRMGDTQYF.

The chain uses TRBV11-2 and TRBJ2-5; the D gene is possibly TRBD1 (5 bases). The CDR3 loop spans 13 amino acids. Trimming pared 3 bases from V and 0 bases from J, leaving 5 bases between. Germline CDR1 reads SGHAT; CDR2 reads FQNNGV. The CDR3 reads CASSLTDQETQYF. The CDR3 nucleotides read TGTGCCAGCAGCTTGACAGACCAAGAGACCCAGTACTTC.